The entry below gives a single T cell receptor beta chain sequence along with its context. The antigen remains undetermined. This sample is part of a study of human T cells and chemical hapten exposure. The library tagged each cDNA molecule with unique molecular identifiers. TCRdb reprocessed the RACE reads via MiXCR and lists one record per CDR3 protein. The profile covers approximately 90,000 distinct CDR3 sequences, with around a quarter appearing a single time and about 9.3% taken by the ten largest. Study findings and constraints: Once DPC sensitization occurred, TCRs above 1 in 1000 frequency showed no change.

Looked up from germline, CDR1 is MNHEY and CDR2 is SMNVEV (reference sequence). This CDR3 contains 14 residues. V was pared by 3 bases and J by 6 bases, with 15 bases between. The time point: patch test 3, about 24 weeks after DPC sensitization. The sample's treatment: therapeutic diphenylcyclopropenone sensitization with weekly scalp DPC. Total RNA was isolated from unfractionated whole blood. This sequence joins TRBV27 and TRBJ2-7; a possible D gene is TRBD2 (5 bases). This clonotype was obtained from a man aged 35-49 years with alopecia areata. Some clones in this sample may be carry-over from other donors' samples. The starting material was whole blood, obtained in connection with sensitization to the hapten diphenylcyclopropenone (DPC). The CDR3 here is CASSFGGPLAEQYF. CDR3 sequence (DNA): TGTGCCAGCAGTTTCGGCGGGCCCCTCGCCGAGCAGTACTTC.